One sample yielded the 15 T cell receptor beta chains listed below, sequenced in a study of radiation and T cells in renal cell carcinoma. Time point of the sample: baseline pretreatment blood. Treatment of the sample: 15 Gy SBRT to primary tumor, nephrectomy 4 weeks later. Method: immunoSEQ multiplex PCR; TCRdb's copy keeps in-frame clones and lacks some. The top ten hold 3.5% to 5% of the sample, which has 150,000 or so clones, 88% seen once. Material: blood, obtained from a patient whose treatment included radiotherapy and nephrectomy. These receptors all come from a woman in her 70s with renal cell carcinoma.

This chain connects TRBV6-5 to TRBJ2-7, with D possibly TRBD1 on 6 matching bases. The germline V and J ends were trimmed by 5 bases and 2 bases, with 13 bases remaining between them. Per germline, CDR1 MNHEY and CDR2 SVGAGI. The CDR3 is made up of 14 amino acids. In DNA form, the CDR3 reads TGTGCCAGCAGTGCTAACAGGGTTACCTACGAGCAGTACTTC. It codes for CASSANRVTYEQYF.

The chain combines TRBV7-6 with TRBJ1-5; TRBD1 might be the D (5 bases). CDR3 size: 15 residues. Germline CDR1 and CDR2: SGHVS and FNYEAQ. V was shortened by 1 base and J by 3 bases, with 10 bases between the two germline ends. The CDR3 spells CASSLGTGNNQPQHF. The DNA of the CDR3 is TGTGCCAGCAGCTTAGGTACAGGAAACAATCAGCCCCAGCATTTT.

The V and J genes are TRBV4-3 and TRBJ2-7; D may match TRBD1 or TRBD2 (5 bases each). Trimming took 3 bases from V and 3 from J, leaving 12 bases between them. The CDR3 extends over 14 amino acids. Germline CDR1 reads LGHNA; CDR2 reads YSLEER. CDR3 coding DNA: TGCGCCAGCAGCCAGGGGGTAGGGCACTACGAGCAGTACTTC. This sequence encodes CASSQGVGHYEQYF.

The V and J genes are TRBV6-1 and TRBJ1-3; D is undetermined. The CDR3 spans 15 residues. Trimming left V 6 bases short and J 0 bases short, with 12 bases between. Germline CDR1 reads MNHNS; CDR2 reads SASEGT. The CDR3 region is CASSLGLTSGNTIYF. For the CDR3, the DNA is TGTGCCAGCAGCCTCGGACTGACCTCTGGAAACACCATATATTTT.

The chain joins TRBV5-8 to TRBJ2-7, with TRBD1 matching 7 bases. This CDR3 region has 15 residues. The V and J ends lost 1 base and 3 bases, in that order; junction bases with no gene match: 7. The V gene's germline CDR1 is SGHTS and CDR2 YDEGEE. CDR3 nucleotide sequence: TGTGCCAGCAGCTTGAGAACAGGGGTTCTCTACGAGCAGTACTTC. The encoded protein is CASSLRTGVLYEQYF.

V usage is TRBV5-1 and J usage is TRBJ2-1; maybe TRBD2 (5 bases). The CDR3 has 18 amino acids. Trimming took off 2 bases at V and 0 bases at J, with 18 bases between the two ends. Germline-derived CDR1 and CDR2 are SGHRS and YFSETQ. The DNA of the CDR3 is TGCGCCAGCAGCTTAAGGAGCGGAACCAGTCGCTCCTACAATGAGCAGTTCTTC. Amino acid sequence: CASSLRSGTSRSYNEQFF.

In the case of this clone: Its ends do not fully match the called genes, so a read error is possible. The V and J genes are TRBV19 and TRBJ2-3, with 8 bases fitting TRBD2. Germline CDR1 reads LNHDA; CDR2 reads SQIVND (reference sequence). The CDR3 has 16 residues. This chain's CDR3 is CASSLETSAYTDTQYF. As DNA, the CDR3 is TGTGCCAGTAGTTTAGAGACTAGCGCATACACAGATACGCAGTATTTT.

The chain employs TRBV28 and TRBJ1-5; D is possibly TRBD1 (6 bases). The germline V and J ends were trimmed by 6 bases and 0 bases, with 12 bases remaining between them. This CDR3 is 15 amino acids long. CDR1 MDHEN and CDR2 SYDVKM come from the germline V gene. CDR3 in DNA: TGTGCCAGCAGGGAGGGGGGCGGTAGCAATCAGCCCCAGCATTTT. Protein product: CASREGGGSNQPQHF.

The rearrangement joins TRBV7-9 to TRBJ2-1, with 10 bases aligning to TRBD2. Germline CDR1 SEHNR, CDR2 FQNEAQ (reference sequence). V was clipped by 0 bases and J by 5 bases; unmatched bases: 1. CDR3 size: 15 residues. This chain's CDR3 is CASSLALAGDNEQFF. Written as DNA, the CDR3 is TGTGCCAGCAGCTTAGCGCTAGCGGGGGACAATGAGCAGTTCTTC.

This clone was detected a few times. This sequence joins TRBV5-1 and TRBJ1-6; D is perhaps TRBD1 (5 bases). The CDR3 totals 15 residues. The germline gives CDR1 SGHRS, CDR2 YFSETQ. V was cut by 3 bases and J by 2 bases, with 9 bases left in between. The CDR3 DNA reads as TGCGCCAGCAGCTCGGCGGGGCCCTATAATTCACCCCTCCACTTT. This translates into CASSSAGPYNSPLHF.

This clone was counted once. The chain recombines TRBV27 with TRBJ1-4; 8 bases agree with TRBD1. Germline assignment: CDR1 MNHEY and CDR2 SMNVEV (reference sequence). V lost 6 bases, J lost 6 bases, and 9 bases stayed unmatched. The CDR3 spans 15 residues. The CDR3 spells CASSRQGIADEKLFF. The DNA for the CDR3 is TGTGCCAGCAGCAGACAGGGGATAGCGGATGAAAAACTGTTTTTT.

The chain links TRBV19 to TRBJ2-4; tentatively, D is TRBD2 (6 bases). The V and J ends lost 7 bases and 0 bases respectively, with 16 bases between them. CDR3 length: 16 residues. CDR1 is LNHDA, CDR2 SQIVND, per germline (reference sequence). The CDR3 DNA reads TGTGCCAGTACCCTTACGGGGGTGACAGCCAAAAACATTCAGTACTTC. This gives the protein CASTLTGVTAKNIQYF.

The chain uses TRBV9 and TRBJ2-5; TRBD2 matches 7 bases. The CDR3 is 15 amino acids. Germline trimming cut 3 bases from V and 2 bases from J; bases unmatched to any gene: 7. Germline V gives CDR1 SGDLS, CDR2 YYNGEE. CDR3 coding DNA: TGTGCCAGCAGCGAACGCGGGGGTAGGCAAGAGACCCAGTACTTC. It yields the protein CASSERGGRQETQYF. The variable domain in full, completed from reference TRBV9 and TRBJ2-5, reads DSGVTQTPKHLITATGQRVTLRCSPRSGDLSVYWYQQSLDQGLQFLIQYYNGEERAKGNILERFSAQQFPDLHSELNLSSLELGDSALYFCASSERGGRQETQYFGPGTRLLVL.

The chain combines TRBV15 with TRBJ2-7; D unclear. Trimming removed 1 base from V and 5 bases from J, with 15 bases in between. The germline V gene encodes CDR1 LNHNV and CDR2 YYDKDF (reference sequence). This CDR3 region has 15 residues. The CDR3 DNA is TGTGCCACCAGCAGAGGACGGCAAACGACCGACGAGCAGTACTTC. Its protein product is CATSRGRQTTDEQYF.

The chain employs TRBV7-8 and TRBJ1-3; 7 bases are shared with TRBD1. The CDR3 is 16 residues long. Germline trimming cut 6 bases from V and 2 bases from J; bases unmatched to any gene: 10. Per germline, CDR1 SGHVS and CDR2 FQNEAQ. As DNA, the CDR3 is TGTGCCAGCAGTGGGACAGTCTCTAAAGCTGGAAACACCATATATTTT. Its protein product is CASSGTVSKAGNTIYF.